These 13 T cell receptor beta chains originate from one sample sequenced in a study of T cell repertoires in cytomegalovirus infection. TCRdb re-called the reads through MiXCR, storing one row per CDR3 protein. The repertoire consists of some 680,000 distinct CDR3 sequences, with 35% occurring once and the leading ten covering under 3.5%. Sequenced sample: PBMCs. These receptors all stem from a human donor in good health (CMV status not recorded). Some clones in this sample may be carry-over from other donors' samples.

The gene calls are TRBV6-6 and TRBJ1-1, with D perhaps matching TRBD1 (6 bases). CDR3 length equals 14 residues. Trimming cost V 3 bases and J 8 bases, with 16 bases left between them. Germline CDR1 and CDR2: MNHNY and SVGAGI (reference sequence). CDR3 nucleotides: TGTGCCAGCAGTTATTCCCGAGACAGGAACGAAGCTTTCTTT. As protein: CASSYSRDRNEAFF.

This clonotype was seen many times. J is TRBJ1-5 and V is TRBV12-3 or TRBV12-4; 8 bases line up with TRBD1. Losses at the gene ends were 6 bases for V and 9 bases for J; bases not matched to a gene: 7. The CDR3 is 13 amino acids. CDR3 nucleotides: TGTGCCAGCAGCTCAGGGGGCACTGGGCCCCAGCATTTT. Its translation: CASSSGGTGPQHF.

CDR3 residues: CASSLTGSYNSPLHF. CDR3 DNA sequence: TGTGCCAGCAGCCTAACAGGATCCTATAATTCACCCCTCCACTTT. V is TRBV11-2 and J is TRBJ1-6; a weak D match, TRBD1 (5 bases). This CDR3 has 15 residues. CDR1 is SGHAT, CDR2 FQNNGV, per germline. Trimming took 5 bases from V and 1 from J, leaving 9 bases between them.

The gene calls are TRBV5-1 and TRBJ2-2, with no clear D. Germline values: CDR1 SGHRS, CDR2 YFSETQ. Trimming took 6 bases from V and 4 from J, leaving 13 bases between them. The CDR3 covers 14 residues. The CDR3 DNA is TGCGCCAGCACCCAAATCGGGCCCACCGGGGAGCTGTTTTTT. Its translation is CASTQIGPTGELFF.

The chain recombines TRBV7-9 with TRBJ1-1; D gene uncertain. The CDR3 is 15 amino acids. CDR1 is SEHNR and CDR2 is FQNEAQ in the germline V gene (reference sequence). With 5 bases removed from V and 1 base from J, the gap between germline ends came to 14 bases. The chain's CDR3 is CASSKTRRPNTEAFF. The CDR3 nucleotides read TGTGCCAGCAGCAAAACCAGGCGACCGAACACTGAAGCTTTCTTT.

This chain links TRBV19 with TRBJ2-7; tentatively, D is TRBD2 (5 bases). The CDR3 is 14 residues long. Germline V gene sequence: CDR1 LNHDA, CDR2 SQIVND (reference sequence). The V gene lost 1 base and the J gene lost 5 bases, with 12 bases spanning the gap. The CDR3 spells CASSIVGGLNEQYF. The CDR3 bases are TGTGCCAGTAGTATAGTAGGAGGACTTAACGAGCAGTACTTC.

This clonotype appeared many times. The V gene is TRBV11-2, the J gene TRBJ1-5; 10 bases fit TRBD1. The CDR3 covers 14 residues. The trim removed 5 bases at V and 7 bases at J, leaving 5 bases unmatched. The germline gives CDR1 SGHAT, CDR2 FQNNGV. The CDR3 DNA follows: TGTGCCAGCAGCCTGGACAGGGGGGGACAGCCCCAGCATTTT. Translated: CASSLDRGGQPQHF.

Regarding this clonotype: Compared with germline, one end of the junction differs, possibly owing to a read error. The CDR3 sequence is CASSLDPGSTEDFF. CDR3 coding DNA: TGTGCCAGCAGCTTAGATCCAGGGAGCACTGAAGATTTCTTT. The chain couples TRBV7-6 to TRBJ1-1, with D possibly matching TRBD1 (5 bases). Germline V gene data show CDR1 as SGHVS and CDR2 as FNYEAQ. This CDR3 has 14 residues. The full variable domain, rest sourced from reference TRBV7-6 and TRBJ1-1, is GAGVSQSPRYKVTKRGQDVALRCDPISGHVSLYWYRQALGQGPEFLTYFNYEAQQDKSGLPNDRFSAERPEGSISTLTIQRTEQRDSAMYRCASSLDPGSTEDFFGQGTRLTVV.

The CDR3 here is CASSRGLAGAAGELFF. The CDR3 coding sequence is TGTGCCAGCAGCAGAGGACTAGCGGGAGCGGCCGGGGAGCTGTTTTTT. This chain joins TRBV2 and TRBJ2-2; 13 bases line up with TRBD2. This CDR3 is 16 amino acids long. Germline CDR1 reads SNHLY; CDR2 reads FYNNEI. J gave up 6 bases and V 6 bases, and 7 bases lay outside the gene matches.

This clonotype was observed a handful of times. The V call is TRBV7-8, the J call TRBJ2-5, with 13 bases that match TRBD2. CDR1 and CDR2 (germline): SGHVS, FQNEAQ. The length of the CDR3 is 21 residues. V lost 5 bases, J lost 0 bases, and 18 bases stayed unmatched. The DNA for the CDR3 is TGTGCCAGCAGCCTAGGGAGTCGACTAGCGGGGGGACCTTGGTACCAAGAGACCCAGTACTTC. Residues: CASSLGSRLAGGPWYQETQYF.

The chain has TRBV7-9 and TRBJ2-5; 8 nucleotides match TRBD1. The germline gives CDR1 SEHNR, CDR2 FQNEAQ (reference sequence). The CDR3 consists of 14 residues. With V trimmed by 8 bases and J by 2 bases, 7 bases remained unmatched. CDR3 nucleotides: TGTGCCAGCTCCGGGGACAGGTCGCAAGAGACCCAGTACTTC. This sequence encodes CASSGDRSQETQYF.

This clonotype was observed at least ten times. The rearrangement links TRBV7-8 to TRBJ2-7; D may correspond to TRBD1 or TRBD2 (5 bases each). Deletions cut 5 bases from V and 0 bases from J, with 17 bases between. The CDR3 sequence is 16 residues long. Germline V gene lookup returns CDR1 SGHVS and CDR2 FQNEAQ. The CDR3 protein is CASSPHFTGASYEQYF. CDR3 sequence (DNA): TGTGCCAGCAGCCCTCACTTCACCGGGGCCTCCTACGAGCAGTACTTC.

V gene TRBV7-9 combines with J gene TRBJ1-4, with 9 positions matching TRBD1. CDR1 is SEHNR and CDR2 is FQNEAQ in the germline V gene (reference sequence). Trimming cost V 5 bases and J 14 bases; bases outside gene matches: 18. The CDR3 extends over 16 amino acids. CDR3 sequence (DNA): TGTGCCAGCAGCCCAGGCGTACTGACAGGGGGTACCAATCTGTTTTTT. It encodes CASSPGVLTGGTNLFF.